The 20 T cell receptor beta chains listed next were all sequenced from one sample in a study of graft-versus-host responses after intestinal transplantation. Assay: immunoSEQ multiplex PCR; the TCRdb copy retains only in-frame clones and omits some. Among about 130,000 clones listed, about nine tenths were seen once. For these TCRs, the target antigens are not known. Here the sequenced sample was unstimulated CD4+ T cells sorted from spleen or lymph node cells, taken before intestinal transplant. The receptors derive from a human donor who received an intestinal transplant.

The J gene is TRBJ2-1, the V gene TRBV18, with a weak D call TRBD1 (6 bases). This CDR3 comprises 13 residues. In germline, CDR1 is KGHSH, CDR2 LQKENI. The V end was cut by 6 bases, the J end by 3 bases, with 9 bases between. In DNA form, the CDR3 reads TGTGCCAGCTCGGGACAAAACTACAATGAGCAGTTCTTC. It encodes CASSGQNYNEQFF.

The genes are TRBV11-2 and TRBJ2-2, with D perhaps matching TRBD1 or TRBD2 (5 bases each). Germline CDR1 is SGHAT and CDR2 is FQNNGV. The V end lost 5 bases, the J end lost 6 bases, and 13 bases lay between the germline ends. This CDR3 contains 14 residues. CDR3 DNA sequence: TGTGCCAGCAGCCCAAAGGTGGGGGCCGGGGAGCTGTTTTTT. Protein sequence: CASSPKVGAGELFF.

The chain recombines TRBV6-1 with TRBJ1-1; D not certain. Germline assignment: CDR1 MNHNS and CDR2 SASEGT. CDR3 size: 13 residues. Trimming cost V 7 bases and J 0 bases, with 9 bases left between them. The CDR3 loop is CASTKEMNTEAFF. DNA of the CDR3: TGTGCCAGCACGAAAGAAATGAACACTGAAGCTTTCTTT.

Only one count was recorded for this clone. The genes are TRBV29-1 and TRBJ2-1; D ambiguous. The V end lost 6 bases, the J end lost 15 bases, and 15 bases lay between the germline ends. This CDR3 has 10 amino acids. Germline V gives CDR1 SQVTM, CDR2 ANQGSEA. This CDR3 reads CSVRKEIWFF. The CDR3 region has the DNA TGCAGCGTACGGAAGGAAATCTGGTTCTTC.

The gene calls are TRBV7-9 and TRBJ2-1; no firm D call. Trimming cost V 0 bases and J 4 bases, with 4 bases left between them. There are 13 residues in the CDR3. Per the germline V gene, CDR1 is SEHNR and CDR2 is FQNEAQ (reference sequence). In DNA, the CDR3 is TGTGCCAGCAGCTTAGCTACATACAATGAGCAGTTCTTC. The encoded protein is CASSLATYNEQFF.

The chain is built from TRBV19 and TRBJ1-1, with D unclear. Germline V gene data show CDR1 as LNHDA and CDR2 as SQIVND (reference sequence). This CDR3 spans 11 amino acids. V dropped 6 bases and J dropped 6 bases, with 8 bases sitting between them. CDR3 sequence reads: CASRTVAEAFF. The CDR3 DNA follows: TGTGCCAGTAGGACGGTGGCTGAAGCTTTCTTT.

V usage is TRBV4-3 and J usage is TRBJ2-5; 9 nucleotides align to TRBD2. CDR1 is LGHNA and CDR2 is YSLEER in the germline V gene. The V gene end was trimmed by 1 base and the J gene end by 5 bases; junction bases not matched to a gene: 11. The CDR3 totals 17 residues. CDR3 loop: CASSQGGAGGGEETQYF. CDR3 DNA: TGCGCCAGCAGCCAAGGGGGAGCGGGAGGAGGGGAGGAGACCCAGTACTTC.

The chain carries TRBV6-1 and TRBJ1-4; D remains ambiguous. Deletions cut 6 bases from V and 8 bases from J, with 10 bases between. In germline, CDR1 is MNHNS, CDR2 SASEGT. The CDR3 length is 12 residues. DNA for the CDR3: TGTGCCAGCAGCCCTGTACAAGAAAAACTGTTTTTT. Protein product: CASSPVQEKLFF.

This chain links TRBV28 with TRBJ2-7; maybe TRBD1 (6 bases). The CDR3 totals 15 residues. Germline V gene lookup returns CDR1 MDHEN and CDR2 SYDVKM. V lost 4 bases to trimming and J lost 3 bases, with 16 bases between them. The CDR3 DNA sequence: TGTGCCAGCAGTTCCCAGGGGACCCTGGGCTACGAGCAGTACTTC. This codes for CASSSQGTLGYEQYF.

The chain employs TRBV4-2 and TRBJ2-7; 10 bases align to TRBD1. CDR1 and CDR2 (germline): LGHNA, YNFKEQ. The length of the CDR3 is 15 residues. V was pared by 5 bases and J by 2 bases, with 6 bases of the junction left unmatched. This CDR3 reads CASSFDRGRAYEQYF. Written as DNA, the CDR3 is TGTGCCAGCAGCTTCGACAGGGGGCGCGCCTACGAGCAGTACTTC.

V and J are TRBV30 and TRBJ1-5, with unresolved D. Between the trimmed V and J ends, which lost 0 bases and 7 bases, there was a span of 13 bases. The CDR3 length is 14 residues. Germline CDR1 GTSNPN, CDR2 SVGIG (reference sequence). DNA of the CDR3: TGTGCCTGGAGTGTACTAGAGTTTTCCCAGCCCCAGCATTTT. Protein: CAWSVLEFSQPQHF.

Only one count was recorded for this clone. The chain links TRBV19 to TRBJ1-2; unclear D gene. Germline V gene lookup returns CDR1 LNHDA and CDR2 SQIVND (reference sequence). The CDR3 sequence is 17 residues long. With 1 base removed from V and 5 bases from J, the gap between germline ends came to 20 bases. This CDR3 is CASSIGGPGHGSYGYTF. The CDR3 DNA reads as TGTGCCAGTAGTATAGGAGGGCCGGGCCACGGGTCTTATGGCTACACCTTC. Full variable domain (missing parts from reference TRBV19 and TRBJ1-2): DGGITQSPKYLFRKEGQNVTLSCEQNLNHDAMYWYRQDPGQGLRLIYYSQIVNDFQKGDIAEGYSVSREKKESFPLTVTSAQKNPTAFYLCASSIGGPGHGSYGYTFGSGTRLTVV.

The rearrangement joins TRBV5-1 to TRBJ2-1; D possibly uses TRBD1 or TRBD2 (5 bases each). CDR1 is SGHRS and CDR2 is YFSETQ in the germline V gene. The CDR3 totals 16 residues. Trimming removed 0 bases from V and 0 bases from J, with 10 bases in between. CDR3 amino acids: CASSLGGASSYNEQFF. In DNA form, the CDR3 reads TGCGCCAGCAGCTTGGGAGGGGCCAGCTCCTACAATGAGCAGTTCTTC.

DNA of the CDR3: TGTGCCAGCAGTCGACCCTCTAGCGGGAGCTCCTACGAGCAGTACTTC. Its translation is CASSRPSSGSSYEQYF. The J gene is TRBJ2-7, the V gene TRBV27; 10 bases match TRBD2. Losses at the gene ends were 5 bases for V and 0 bases for J; bases not matched to a gene: 7. The CDR3 length is 16 residues. From germline, CDR1 is MNHEY and CDR2 SMNVEV (reference sequence).

This sequence joins TRBV28 and TRBJ2-7; TRBD2 matches 10 bases. V lost 5 bases, J lost 3 bases, and 7 bases stayed unmatched. This CDR3 has 15 residues. The germline CDR1 and CDR2 sequences are MDHEN and SYDVKM. CDR3 in DNA: TGTGCCAGCAGTCGGACTAGCGGCAACTTCTACGAGCAGTACTTC. This encodes CASSRTSGNFYEQYF.

V gene TRBV18 combines with J gene TRBJ2-3, with 8 bases aligning to TRBD2. The CDR3 length is 16 residues. Germline assignment: CDR1 KGHSH and CDR2 LQKENI. V was clipped by 5 bases and J by 1 base; unmatched bases: 8. The CDR3 sequence: CASSSNIGRGTDTQYF. The CDR3 DNA reads TGTGCCAGCTCATCGAACATCGGGAGGGGCACAGATACGCAGTATTTT.

The V call is TRBV4-3, the J call TRBJ2-1, with 12 bases fitting TRBD2. The germline gives CDR1 LGHNA, CDR2 YSLEER. Trimming removed 5 bases from V and 8 bases from J; junction bases left unmatched: 13. The length of the CDR3 is 17 residues. The CDR3, as DNA: TGCGCCAGCAGCAAAGGGTTGACTAGCGGGAGAGGCTATGAGCAGTTCTTC. This codes for CASSKGLTSGRGYEQFF.

The CDR3 DNA follows: TGTGCCAGCAGCTTCCCGGGACTAGCGGCCAATGAGCAGTTCTTC. Its translation: CASSFPGLAANEQFF. V usage is TRBV7-9 and J usage is TRBJ2-1; 11 nucleotides line up with TRBD2. Germline V gene sequence: CDR1 SEHNR, CDR2 FQNEAQ (reference sequence). With 3 bases clipped from V and 6 bases from J, the junction kept 4 bases outside the gene matches. This CDR3 is 15 amino acids long.

This clone was found once. The chain carries TRBV2 and TRBJ1-3; D is perhaps TRBD1 (6 bases). The V end lost 6 bases, the J end lost 0 bases, and 15 bases lay between the germline ends. In germline, CDR1 is SNHLY, CDR2 FYNNEI. The CDR3 runs to 16 residues. CDR3 in amino acids: CASSRDTPDSGNTIYF. The DNA of the CDR3 is TGTGCCAGCAGCCGGGACACCCCCGACTCTGGAAACACCATATATTTT.

The CDR3 loop is CASSPTGVDTEAFF. The CDR3 bases are TGCGCCAGCAGCCCCACAGGGGTAGACACTGAAGCTTTCTTT. This chain joins TRBV5-1 and TRBJ1-1, with 7 bases fitting TRBD1. The CDR3 totals 14 residues. The germline CDR1 and CDR2 sequences are SGHRS and YFSETQ. Trimming took 4 bases from V and 3 from J; bases not matched to a gene: 6.